Listed below are T cell receptor beta chains from one sample, sequenced in a study of blood T cells in healthy people across ages. Each CDR3 protein gets one entry after TCRdb re-called the 5' RACE reads with MiXCR. The sample lists approximately 810,000 distinct CDR3 sequences; around 36% were seen once. Input material: blood. Receptors originate from a man aged 18 to 35 in good health. CDR3s include the opening cysteine and the closing phenylalanine or tryptophan. Fields, in order: clone size, J gene, V gene, D gene, CDR3 length, CDR3 protein, CDR3 DNA. A D gene is named only where the DNA matches it firmly. A row's size may be missing; if present it is once, few, many or a size class.

NA	TRBJ2-5	TRBV3-1	TRBD1	17	CASNQDWGQGLQETQYF	TGTGCCAGCAACCAAGATTGGGGACAGGGGCTCCAAGAGACCCAGTACTTC
NA	TRBJ1-1	TRBV6-5	NA	14	CASSPRGGITEAFF	TGTGCCAGCAGTCCCAGGGGAGGGATCACTGAAGCTTTCTTT
NA	TRBJ1-2	TRBV7-2	NA	13	CASSQMGLHGYTF	TGTGCCAGCAGCCAAATGGGCTTACATGGCTACACCTTC
NA	TRBJ2-5	TRBV7-6	NA	13	CASSLSHGNEQYF	TGTGCCAGCAGCTTAAGTCACGGCAATGAGCAGTACTTC
many	TRBJ2-1	TRBV6-2/TRBV6-3	TRBD1	13	CASRATGDNEQFF	TGTGCCAGCAGAGCGACAGGGGACAATGAGCAGTTCTTC
NA	TRBJ2-2	TRBV21-1	NA	17	CASSKLAGPPNTGELFF	TGTGCCAGCAGCAAATTGGCCGGGCCCCCGAACACCGGGGAGCTGTTTTTT
many	TRBJ2-1	TRBV12-3/TRBV12-4	NA	12	CASRNSYNEQFF	TGTGCCAGCAGGAACTCCTACAATGAGCAGTTCTTC
NA	TRBJ1-4	TRBV7-2	NA	16	CASSLLAPKTNEKLFF	TGTGCCAGCAGCTTATTAGCCCCAAAAACTAATGAAAAACTGTTTTTT
few	TRBJ1-6	TRBV4-1	NA	14	CASSQGGGSSPLHF	TGCGCCAGCAGCCAAGGTGGGGGTAGTTCACCCCTCCACTTT
NA	TRBJ1-6	TRBV20-1	TRBD1	17	CSARDRPGQEAESPLHF	TGCAGTGCTAGAGACCGTCCGGGACAGGAGGCGGAATCACCCCTCCACTTT
NA	TRBJ2-1	TRBV20-1	NA	13	CSARDAPNNEQFF	TGCAGTGCTAGAGATGCCCCAAACAATGAGCAGTTCTTC
NA	TRBJ2-1	TRBV12-3/TRBV12-4	TRBD2	15	CASSPRTSGGGEQFF	TGTGCCAGCAGTCCCCGGACTAGCGGGGGGGGTGAGCAGTTCTTC
NA	TRBJ2-7	TRBV9	TRBD1	16	CASSNTGTGVYNEQYF	TGTGCCAGCAGTAATACCGGGACAGGGGTCTACAATGAGCAGTACTTC
few	TRBJ2-7	TRBV12-5	NA	16	CASGSSGRDGSYEQYF	TGTGCTAGTGGTTCCTCAGGGCGGGACGGCTCCTACGAGCAGTACTTC
few	TRBJ1-1	TRBV9	NA	13	CASSVSGDTEAFF	TGTGCCAGCAGCGTATCAGGGGACACTGAAGCTTTCTTT
many	TRBJ1-1	TRBV29-1	NA	13	CSVIGTFFTEAFF	TGCAGCGTAATTGGGACGTTCTTTACTGAAGCTTTCTTT
NA	TRBJ2-3	TRBV6-1	TRBD1	16	CASSGVAGGEVDTQYF	TGTGCCAGCAGTGGGGTGGCAGGGGGCGAGGTAGATACGCAGTATTTT
NA	TRBJ2-1	TRBV7-9	TRBD2	16	CASSPTSGREGNEQFF	TGTGCCAGCAGCCCAACTAGCGGGAGGGAGGGCAATGAGCAGTTCTTC
few	TRBJ1-5	TRBV30	NA	14	CAVRTVGAFQPQHF	TGTGCCGTGAGGACAGTGGGCGCGTTTCAGCCCCAGCATTTT
many	TRBJ2-5	TRBV7-2	NA	14	CASARGGGEKAQYF	TGTGCCAGCGCTCGAGGCGGCGGTGAAAAGGCCCAGTACTTC
NA	TRBJ1-5	TRBV12-3/TRBV12-4	NA	11	CASSAPGPQHF	TGTGCCAGCAGTGCACCCGGGCCCCAGCATTTT
many	TRBJ2-3	TRBV20-1	NA	14	CSAIDTVGGDTQYF	TGCAGTGCTATAGATACAGTCGGAGGAGATACGCAGTATTTT
NA	TRBJ2-7	TRBV20-1	NA	15	CSARGRTAKSYEQYF	TGCAGTGCTAGAGGACGGACAGCTAAGAGCTACGAGCAGTACTTC
NA	TRBJ1-2	TRBV28	NA	14	CASSLPQNRQGYTF	TGTGCCAGCAGTTTACCCCAAAACCGACAGGGCTACACCTTC
few	TRBJ2-5	TRBV2	NA	11	CASSEWGPEYF	TGTGCCAGCAGTGAATGGGGGCCGGAGTACTTC
NA	TRBJ1-3	TRBV7-9	NA	14	CASSQDSLGNTIYF	TGTGCCAGCAGCCAGGACAGCCTCGGAAACACCATATATTTT
NA	TRBJ2-3	TRBV29-1	NA	13	CSVADPGTDTQYF	TGCAGCGTTGCGGACCCGGGCACAGATACGCAGTATTTT
NA	TRBJ2-3	TRBV6-2/TRBV6-3	NA	15	CASSWSTGASDTQYF	TGTGCCAGCAGTTGGTCGACTGGGGCCTCAGATACGCAGTATTTT
NA	TRBJ2-7	TRBV29-1	TRBD2	19	CSVHPLSTSGRSSYNEQYF	TGCAGCGTTCACCCACTATCGACTAGCGGTAGGAGCTCCTACAATGAGCAGTACTTC
few	TRBJ2-5	TRBV20-1	TRBD2	13	CSAWTSGGETQYF	TGCAGTGCTTGGACTAGCGGGGGAGAGACCCAGTACTTC
NA	TRBJ2-1	TRBV27	TRBD1	17	CASMFFPGQGSYNEQFF	TGTGCCAGCATGTTTTTCCCGGGACAGGGCTCCTACAATGAGCAGTTCTTC
few	TRBJ1-5	TRBV5-1	NA	14	CASREGSGNQPRHF	TGCGCCAGCAGAGAGGGGTCAGGCAATCAGCCCCGGCATTTT
NA	TRBJ2-1	TRBV11-2	NA	13	CASTAPSYNEQFF	TGTGCCAGCACCGCCCCCTCCTACAATGAGCAGTTCTTC
NA	TRBJ2-1	TRBV9	NA	16	CASSATPGLSGEEQFF	TGTGCCAGCAGCGCAACACCGGGACTTTCCGGGGAAGAGCAGTTCTTC
few	TRBJ1-1	TRBV12-3/TRBV12-4	TRBD1	14	CASSLALGTGEAFF	TGTGCCAGCAGTTTAGCGCTGGGGACAGGGGAAGCTTTCTTT
few	TRBJ1-5	TRBV12-3/TRBV12-4	NA	14	CASSFERHDQPQHF	TGTGCCAGCAGTTTCGAACGCCATGATCAGCCCCAGCATTTT
NA	TRBJ1-1	TRBV6-2/TRBV6-3	NA	14	CASTELRLQGEAFF	TGTGCCAGCACGGAACTTCGTTTGCAGGGAGAAGCTTTCTTT
NA	TRBJ2-3	TRBV6-5	TRBD1	15	CASSPTGTVADTQYF	TGTGCCAGCAGTCCTACAGGGACAGTGGCAGATACGCAGTATTTT
few	TRBJ2-4	TRBV27	NA	16	CASSFRQGSELNIQYF	TGTGCCAGCAGTTTCCGACAAGGCTCGGAGCTAAACATTCAGTACTTC
NA	TRBJ2-3	TRBV29-1	TRBD1	16	CGVEDTDRVGTDTQYF	TGCGGCGTTGAAGATACGGACAGGGTAGGCACAGATACGCAGTATTTT
NA	TRBJ2-7	TRBV10-3	TRBD1	14	CAISRDRGPYEQYF	TGTGCCATCAGTCGGGACAGGGGGCCCTACGAGCAGTACTTC
NA	TRBJ2-3	TRBV5-1	NA	12	CASSLSKDTQYF	TGCGCCAGCAGCTTGTCCAAGGATACGCAGTATTTT
few	TRBJ2-5	TRBV20-1	NA	13	CSGLRTIKETQYF	TGCAGTGGGCTGCGGACTATCAAAGAGACCCAGTACTTC
many	TRBJ2-5	TRBV28	TRBD2	15	CASSYSGTSPETQYF	TGTGCCAGCAGTTATTCCGGGACTAGCCCAGAGACCCAGTACTTC
NA	TRBJ1-2	TRBV7-2	TRBD1	15	CASSPRTGDSYGYTF	TGTGCCAGCAGCCCCCGGACAGGCGACTCCTATGGCTACACCTTC
many	TRBJ1-2	TRBV12-3/TRBV12-4	NA	15	CASSLGQPRGYGYTF	TGTGCCAGCAGTTTGGGTCAGCCCAGAGGCTATGGCTACACCTTC
few	TRBJ2-3	TRBV27	NA	13	CASSPLITDTQYF	TGTGCCAGCAGTCCCCTCATCACAGATACGCAGTATTTT
NA	TRBJ1-2	TRBV12-3/TRBV12-4	NA	13	CASNHRRLGGYTF	TGTGCCAGCAACCACAGGAGACTCGGAGGCTACACCTTC
NA	TRBJ2-3	TRBV7-2	TRBD2	17	CASSYPSTGLVTDTQYF	TGTGCCAGCAGTTACCCCTCTACCGGACTAGTAACAGATACGCAGTATTTT
NA	TRBJ2-7	TRBV20-1	TRBD2	14	CSARASSGTYEQYF	TGCAGTGCTAGAGCCTCTAGCGGTACCTACGAGCAGTACTTC
NA	TRBJ1-1	TRBV2	NA	14	CASSEGVLNTEAFF	TGTGCCAGCAGTGAAGGGGTACTGAACACTGAAGCTTTCTTT
NA	TRBJ2-1	TRBV9	TRBD2	18	CASSNPEAGGSSYNEQFF	TGTGCCAGCAGCAATCCCGAAGCGGGGGGGAGCTCCTACAATGAGCAGTTCTTC
few	TRBJ2-1	TRBV4-3	TRBD2	18	CASSQDHPSGGTYNEQFF	TGCGCCAGCAGCCAAGATCATCCTAGCGGGGGGACCTACAATGAGCAGTTCTTC
NA	TRBJ2-3	TRBV12-3/TRBV12-4	NA	15	CASSIGRVREDAQYF	TGTGCCAGCAGTATTGGCAGAGTGAGAGAAGATGCGCAGTATTTT
many	TRBJ2-7	TRBV3-1	NA	17	CASSHSRGGGKAYEQYF	TGTGCCAGCAGCCACTCCAGGGGCGGGGGTAAAGCCTACGAGCAGTACTTC
NA	TRBJ1-1	TRBV10-3	NA	12	CAISESDSEAFF	TGTGCCATCAGTGAGTCGGACAGTGAAGCTTTCTTT
few	TRBJ2-7	TRBV12-3/TRBV12-4	NA	13	CASSLASLNEQYF	TGTGCCAGCAGTTTAGCGTCACTCAATGAGCAGTACTTC
NA	TRBJ1-1	TRBV4-2	NA	15	CASSQPCCGNTEAFF	TGTGCCAGCAGCCAACCCTGTTGCGGCAACACTGAAGCTTTCTTT
NA	TRBJ2-3	TRBV7-9	TRBD1	15	CASRPRGLGTDTQYF	TGTGCCAGCAGACCCAGGGGGCTCGGCACAGATACGCAGTATTTT